This TCR beta chain derives from a study of CD8+CD57+ T cells in acquired aplastic anemia. Genomic DNA templated the TCR beta VDJ and CDR3 profiling. TCRdb processed the reads anew with MiXCR; each CDR3 protein has one entry. The sample includes approximately 300,000 distinct CDR3 sequences, approximately 58% of them seen just once. The CDR3 consists of 14 residues. CDR1 and CDR2 (germline): SNHLY, FYNNEI. The ends were cut back, 10 bases at V and 1 base at J, with 13 bases in the middle. Those patients picked for sequencing had displayed CD8+CD57+ cell expansion on flow cytometry. Each of the patients presented with severe acquired aplastic anemia.

The TCR originated in a human donor with aplastic anemia. Sequenced material: sorted CD4+, CD8+, or CD8+CD57+ T cells (not recorded which) from PBMCs. J is TRBJ2-2 and V is TRBV2, with unresolved D. The CDR3 DNA is TGTGCCACAGCCGAAGTAGAGAACACCGGGGAGCTGTTTTTT. As protein: CATAEVENTGELFF.